A selection of T cell receptor beta chains follows, all from one sample in a study of regulatory T cells in long-lasting Graves disease. TCRdb reprocessed the multiplex PCR reads via MiXCR and lists one record per CDR3 protein. The data hold more than 650,000 distinct CDR3 sequences, with about 32% observed a single time. The sample in question was peripheral blood mononuclear cells (PBMCs), obtained when the disease was refractory, from a patient treated with antithyroid drugs. Receptor source: a female donor with Graves disease. CDR3s include the opening cysteine and the closing phenylalanine or tryptophan. Fields, in order: D gene, V gene, CDR3 protein. The D gene is left open where the match is weak.

TRBD1,TRBV12-3/TRBV12-4,CASTLGQGYEQYF
-,TRBV6-1,CASSEGVAQYF
-,TRBV11-2,CASSLGRDGNRAFF
TRBD1,TRBV18,CASSPQTGGGQPQHF
-,TRBV10-3,CAISDPPGGGAFF
-,TRBV27,CASSFFPGATNEKLFF
TRBD2,TRBV5-1,CASSALASGKETQYF
-,TRBV2,CASNPGGGNEKLFF
-,TRBV7-9,CASSWGASQETQYF
-,TRBV2,CARRGETQYF
-,TRBV6-1,CASSDLGEPVYGYTF
-,TRBV27,CASSFLSRATNEKLFF
-,TRBV6-1,CASSELEGVNQPQHF
-,TRBV4-1,CASSHRDNVGGYTF
-,TRBV20-1,CSVLDRFSGNTIYF
TRBD1,TRBV12-3/TRBV12-4,CASSFRQGNEQYF
-,TRBV5-5,CASSLVTTREETQYF
-,TRBV6-6,CASSYSPGLLRTDTQYF
TRBD2,TRBV20-1,CSARPGLAGGIDEQYF
-,TRBV12-3/TRBV12-4,CASSQVWTEAFF
-,TRBV20-1,CSARDWYDEQYF
-,TRBV2,CASSERERAFF
-,TRBV19,CASSMLGRTNTEAFF
-,TRBV19,CASSTGREKLFF
-,TRBV2,CASRETGTSYGYTF
-,TRBV29-1,CSVEDLQGQNTEAFF